This paragraph covers one T cell receptor beta chain sequence. The antigen it binds to is not known. No much larger clone is present one base from it, and per-base qualities are unavailable. In the prospective study, participants were 18 to 89 years old, resided in about two dozen geographic areas of the United States, and were enrolled through a virtual design. In the prospective study, cohorts were assigned on the basis of participant-reported clinical history obtained from a screening survey and a study questionnaire. Recovered participants in ImmuneRACE Cohort 3 were defined as having two consecutive negative NP/OP PCR tests, clearance from a healthcare professional, or resolution of symptoms. In the prospective study, whole blood, serum and a nasopharyngeal or oropharyngeal swab were collected from each participant by mobile phlebotomists. Prospective study participants could optionally give additional blood draws and questionnaires over a roughly two-month period. Before DNA extraction, blood samples from the prospective study were shipped at room temperature or frozen.

The CDR3 runs 17 amino acids, cysteine and phenylalanine included. Here the CDR3 DNA is all that survives: 51 bases in frame from base 1. For this chain, trimming is 1 base at the V end and 0 bases at the J end, and the number of junction bases without a gene match is 4. For CDR1 and CDR2, the germline V gene (reference sequence) lists SEHNR and FQNEAQ. This entry belongs to a study of blood T cell repertoires in COVID-19 (dated by TCRdb to the early 2020s). Regarding the complete study: Collaborator samples came from the United States, Italy and Spain and covered acute and convalescent phases of COVID-19. Deeply sampled blood TCRbeta repertoires from subjects exposed to, actively infected with, or recovered from COVID-19 were included in the dataset. The material from the prospective study consisted of cDNA or gDNA derived from T cells, B-cell-depleted T cells, or PBMCs. Sample metadata almost always included a de-identified subject ID, COVID-19 status, age in years and sex. The repertoires were released in a freely available public database intended as a resource for research on the immune response to SARS-CoV-2. Samples were obtained from the ongoing ImmuneRACE study (first 160 participants) and from about 1,300 subjects provided by 6 global collaborators. HLA class I and class II types, where available, came from metadata supplied by the sample provider rather than from assay-based typing.

TCRbeta CDR3 regions were amplified from genomic DNA using the immunoSEQ Assay, a bias-controlled multiplex PCR. On the study's bioinformatics: Within the assay, amplification of reference gene primers was used to estimate how many nucleated cells each sample contained. To quantify the absolute abundance of each unique TCRbeta CDR3 rearrangement, sequence reads were collapsed and filtered. For each sample, productive Simpson clonality was calculated as the square root of Simpson's diversity index across productive rearrangements. Drawn from immuneACCESS, this table holds only the in-frame rearrangements with V and J called that TCRdb kept. Clones are partly lost; checked studies trace under half to an unresolved V gene and leave the rest unexplained. The V and J calls and clone size are taken from that table; D and trimming were inferred from the DNA. The sample table holds hundreds of thousands of clones, of which over 85% were seen once. Around 2.6% of the sample is held by the ten biggest clonotypes.

What the study reported, not specific to this receptor: How much clinical and demographic metadata was included differed by source and by participant, and the metadata was provided uncurated.

The clonotype comes from a man aged 55 to 69 who had recovered from COVID-19. Here the chain combines TRBV7-9 and TRBJ2-2, and TRBD2 matches 8 of the central bases. The material sequenced was PBMCs or T cells enriched from blood (not recorded which). The sequenced DNA is TGTGCCAGCAGCTTAGGGTTAGCGGGGTCGAACACCGGGGAGCTGTTTTTT. It translates as CASSLGLAGSNTGELFF.